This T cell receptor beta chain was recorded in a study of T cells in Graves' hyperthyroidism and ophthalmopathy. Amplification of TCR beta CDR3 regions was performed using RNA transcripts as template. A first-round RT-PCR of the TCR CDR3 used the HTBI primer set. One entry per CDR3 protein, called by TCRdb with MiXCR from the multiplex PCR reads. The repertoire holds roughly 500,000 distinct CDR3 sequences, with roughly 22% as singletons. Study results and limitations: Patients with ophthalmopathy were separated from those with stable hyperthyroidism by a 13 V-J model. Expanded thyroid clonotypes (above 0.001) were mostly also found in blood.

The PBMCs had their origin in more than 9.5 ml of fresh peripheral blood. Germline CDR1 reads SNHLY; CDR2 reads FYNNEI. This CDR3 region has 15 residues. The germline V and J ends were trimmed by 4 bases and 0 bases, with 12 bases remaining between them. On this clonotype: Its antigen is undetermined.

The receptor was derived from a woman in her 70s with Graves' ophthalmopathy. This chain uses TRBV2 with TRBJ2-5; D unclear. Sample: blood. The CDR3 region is CASSGGSSYQETQYF. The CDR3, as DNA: TGTGCCAGCAGTGGGGGTAGCAGCTACCAAGAGACCCAGTACTTC.